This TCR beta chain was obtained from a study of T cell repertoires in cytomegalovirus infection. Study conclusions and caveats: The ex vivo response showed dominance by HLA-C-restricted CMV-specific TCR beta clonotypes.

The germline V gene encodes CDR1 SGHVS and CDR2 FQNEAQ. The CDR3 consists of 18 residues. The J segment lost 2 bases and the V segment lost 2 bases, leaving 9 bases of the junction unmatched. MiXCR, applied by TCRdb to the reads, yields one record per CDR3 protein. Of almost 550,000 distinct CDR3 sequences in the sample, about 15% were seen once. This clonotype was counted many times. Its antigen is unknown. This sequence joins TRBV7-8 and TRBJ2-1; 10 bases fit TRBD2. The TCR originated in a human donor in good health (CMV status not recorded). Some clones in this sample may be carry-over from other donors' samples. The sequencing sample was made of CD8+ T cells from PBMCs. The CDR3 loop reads CASSLSGAGGGTYNEQFF. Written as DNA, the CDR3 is TGTGCCAGCAGCTTATCGGGAGCGGGGGGGGGCACCTACAATGAGCAGTTCTTC.